This T cell receptor beta chain was recorded in a study of identical twins. TCRdb recomputed calls from the 5' RACE reads with MiXCR, one row per CDR3 protein. The table records about 690,000 distinct CDR3 sequences, approximately 22% of them present only once. There are 14 residues in the CDR3. CDR1 is DFQATT and CDR2 is SNEGSKA in the germline V gene (reference sequence). V shed 6 bases, J shed 0 bases, and the junction held 7 bases outside the gene matches. These data were also filed under a second study, of T cells expressing NK-cell markers.

Sequenced sample: PBMCs. The clonotype was recovered from a woman in her late teens or twenties in good health. J is TRBJ2-7 and V is TRBV20-1; TRBD1 agrees at 8 bases. The CDR3 spells CSAQYRGTSYEQYF. CDR3 DNA sequence: TGCAGTGCCCAATACAGGGGGACCTCCTACGAGCAGTACTTC.